A selection of T cell receptor beta chains follows, all from one sample in a study of blood T cells in healthy people across ages. TCRdb re-called the 5' RACE reads through MiXCR, storing one row per CDR3 protein. This sample has about 630,000 distinct CDR3 sequences, with around 20% found just once. What was sequenced was blood. The receptors derive from an older man in good health. The CDR3 runs from the conserved cysteine through the conserved F or W. Fields, in order: CDR3 DNA, CDR3 protein, clone size, J gene, D gene, V gene. D genes are given only for firm matches. Clone size appears in some rows only: once, few, many, or a class for an expanded clone.

CDR3 DNA: TGCAGTGCTCCTAGCGGCCGGGATGAGTTCTTC
CDR3 protein: CSAPSGRDEFF
clone size: few
J gene: TRBJ2-5
D gene: TRBD2
V gene: TRBV20-1

CDR3 DNA: TGTGCCAGCAGTTTGTCACTTCAGGGGGCGGACACCGGGGAGCTGTTTTTT
CDR3 protein: CASSLSLQGADTGELFF
clone size: NA
J gene: TRBJ2-2
D gene: TRBD1
V gene: TRBV28

CDR3 DNA: TGTGCCAGCAGCGACAGTTATTCGAACACCGGGGAGCTGTTTTTT
CDR3 protein: CASSDSYSNTGELFF
clone size: NA
J gene: TRBJ2-2
D gene: NA
V gene: TRBV6-5

CDR3 DNA: TGCGCCAGCAGCCTCTCCAGCGGGTCCTACAATGAGCAGTTCTTC
CDR3 protein: CASSLSSGSYNEQFF
clone size: many
J gene: TRBJ2-1
D gene: NA
V gene: TRBV5-1

CDR3 DNA: TGCAGTGCTAGCCCCCTCGGGGACATTCAGTACTTC
CDR3 protein: CSASPLGDIQYF
clone size: NA
J gene: TRBJ2-4
D gene: NA
V gene: TRBV20-1

CDR3 DNA: TGTGCCAGCAGCTTACGGCTAGCGGGACTAGCCAAAAACATTCAGTACTTC
CDR3 protein: CASSLRLAGLAKNIQYF
clone size: many
J gene: TRBJ2-4
D gene: TRBD2
V gene: TRBV7-2

CDR3 DNA: TGTGCCAGCAGTCTCGCCGGGGGCAAGGCCTACGAGCAGTACTTC
CDR3 protein: CASSLAGGKAYEQYF
clone size: NA
J gene: TRBJ2-7
D gene: NA
V gene: TRBV27

CDR3 DNA: TGTGCCAGCACCCGACACGACAGTAGCTACGAGCAGTACTTC
CDR3 protein: CASTRHDSSYEQYF
clone size: few
J gene: TRBJ2-7
D gene: NA
V gene: TRBV5-5

CDR3 DNA: TGCAGCGTCCATACTGTTGCCTCTGGAAACACCATATATTTT
CDR3 protein: CSVHTVASGNTIYF
clone size: many
J gene: TRBJ1-3
D gene: NA
V gene: TRBV29-1

CDR3 DNA: TGTGCCAGCAGCCAAGGACCGAATAGCCCCTACGAGCAGTACTTC
CDR3 protein: CASSQGPNSPYEQYF
clone size: few
J gene: TRBJ2-7
D gene: NA
V gene: TRBV3-1

CDR3 DNA: NA
CDR3 protein: CISVPTRTDATNEKLFF
clone size: NA
J gene: TRBJ1-4
D gene: NA
V gene: TRBV7-5

CDR3 DNA: TGTGCCAGCAGCTTGTCTGGGACAGATAACACCGGGGAGCTGTTTTTT
CDR3 protein: CASSLSGTDNTGELFF
clone size: few
J gene: TRBJ2-2
D gene: TRBD1
V gene: TRBV5-6

CDR3 DNA: TGCGCCAGCAGCCAACAGGACAGGGGGCTTGAGACCCAGTACTTC
CDR3 protein: CASSQQDRGLETQYF
clone size: NA
J gene: TRBJ2-5
D gene: TRBD1
V gene: TRBV4-1

CDR3 DNA: TGTGCCAGCAGCTTAGGGGCAGTCCCAGCAAACATTCAGTACTTC
CDR3 protein: CASSLGAVPANIQYF
clone size: NA
J gene: TRBJ2-4
D gene: NA
V gene: TRBV7-2

CDR3 DNA: TGTGCCAGCAGCTTAGACACGTCCTACGAGCAGTACTTC
CDR3 protein: CASSLDTSYEQYF
clone size: many
J gene: TRBJ2-7
D gene: NA
V gene: TRBV5-1

CDR3 DNA: TGTGCCAGCAGCTTGACAGATTATCAGCCCCAGCATTTT
CDR3 protein: CASSLTDYQPQHF
clone size: few
J gene: TRBJ1-5
D gene: NA
V gene: TRBV5-5

CDR3 DNA: TGTGCCAGCACCCCACGGCCGCTGTACGGGGTCTCCTACAATGAGCAGTTCTTC
CDR3 protein: CASTPRPLYGVSYNEQFF
clone size: NA
J gene: TRBJ2-1
D gene: NA
V gene: TRBV28

CDR3 DNA: TGTGCCAGCAGTGAAATGGACACTGAAGCTTTCTTT
CDR3 protein: CASSEMDTEAFF
clone size: NA
J gene: TRBJ1-1
D gene: NA
V gene: TRBV2

CDR3 DNA: TGTGCCAGCTCACCACGAATCGGACAGGGGGCTGACGAGCAGTACTTC
CDR3 protein: CASSPRIGQGADEQYF
clone size: few
J gene: TRBJ2-7
D gene: TRBD1
V gene: TRBV18

CDR3 DNA: TGCGCCAGCAGCCCCTCGGACAGCCCCAATCAGCCCCAGCATTTT
CDR3 protein: CASSPSDSPNQPQHF
clone size: NA
J gene: TRBJ1-5
D gene: NA
V gene: TRBV5-1

CDR3 DNA: TGTGCCAGCTCACCAGGTGGAGCAGGGGAGGACGAGCAGTACTTC
CDR3 protein: CASSPGGAGEDEQYF
clone size: many
J gene: TRBJ2-7
D gene: NA
V gene: TRBV18

CDR3 DNA: TGTGCCAGCAGCTTTCGGGCAGCCTACTATGGCTACACCTTC
CDR3 protein: CASSFRAAYYGYTF
clone size: NA
J gene: TRBJ1-2
D gene: NA
V gene: TRBV7-2

CDR3 DNA: TGCGCCAGCAGCCCGATGCGTAGCGGGAGGGGGGCCGGGGAGCTGTTTTTT
CDR3 protein: CASSPMRSGRGAGELFF
clone size: few
J gene: TRBJ2-2
D gene: TRBD2
V gene: TRBV4-3

CDR3 DNA: TGTGCCAGCAGCTCCGTGGCGGGGGTCTCCTACAATGAGCAGTTCTTC
CDR3 protein: CASSSVAGVSYNEQFF
clone size: many
J gene: TRBJ2-1
D gene: TRBD2
V gene: TRBV7-2

CDR3 DNA: TGTGCCAGCAGGTACAGGGAGAGTCAGGTTGAAGCTTTCTTT
CDR3 protein: CASRYRESQVEAFF
clone size: few
J gene: TRBJ1-1
D gene: NA
V gene: TRBV6-1

CDR3 DNA: TGTGCCACATCTCTAGGGTCCTACGAGCAGTACTTC
CDR3 protein: CATSLGSYEQYF
clone size: NA
J gene: TRBJ2-7
D gene: NA
V gene: TRBV10-3

CDR3 DNA: TGTGCCAGCAGAGAGAGGGGCACTGAAGCTTTCTTT
CDR3 protein: CASRERGTEAFF
clone size: NA
J gene: TRBJ1-1
D gene: NA
V gene: TRBV5-6

CDR3 DNA: TGTGCCAGCAGCCCCGATAGCGGTCGATCCTACAATGAGCAGTTCTTC
CDR3 protein: CASSPDSGRSYNEQFF
clone size: NA
J gene: TRBJ2-1
D gene: NA
V gene: TRBV6-6

CDR3 DNA: TGCGCCAGCAGCTTCGGGACAGGGGGTTCACCCCTCCACTTT
CDR3 protein: CASSFGTGGSPLHF
clone size: NA
J gene: TRBJ1-6
D gene: TRBD1
V gene: TRBV5-1

CDR3 DNA: TGTGCCAGCAGCGACAGGCAAGAGACCCAGTACTTC
CDR3 protein: CASSDRQETQYF
clone size: many
J gene: TRBJ2-5
D gene: NA
V gene: TRBV7-2

CDR3 DNA: TGTGCCAGCAGTAAGGGACCCCCACCCACAGATACGCAGTATTTT
CDR3 protein: CASSKGPPPTDTQYF
clone size: NA
J gene: TRBJ2-3
D gene: NA
V gene: TRBV12-3/TRBV12-4

CDR3 DNA: TGTGCCAGCAGCTTGTGGACAGGGGGGGAAGAGACCCAGTACTTC
CDR3 protein: CASSLWTGGEETQYF
clone size: NA
J gene: TRBJ2-5
D gene: TRBD1
V gene: TRBV7-2

CDR3 DNA: TGCAGTGCTAGTACTAGCGGGAGAGTTGAGCAGTTCTTC
CDR3 protein: CSASTSGRVEQFF
clone size: NA
J gene: TRBJ2-1
D gene: TRBD2
V gene: TRBV20-1

CDR3 DNA: TGTGCCAGCAGTCGACGGACAATCGGGGAGCTGTTTTTT
CDR3 protein: CASSRRTIGELFF
clone size: NA
J gene: TRBJ2-2
D gene: NA
V gene: TRBV6-5

CDR3 DNA: TGTGCCAGCAGCTCCCCCTTAGATCTAGCGGCGGGCGATACGCAGTATTTT
CDR3 protein: CASSSPLDLAAGDTQYF
clone size: few
J gene: TRBJ2-3
D gene: TRBD2
V gene: TRBV7-2

CDR3 DNA: TGTGCCAGTAGCGGGCTGAGGAACACTGAAGCTTTCTTT
CDR3 protein: CASSGLRNTEAFF
clone size: few
J gene: TRBJ1-1
D gene: NA
V gene: TRBV19

CDR3 DNA: TGTGCCAGCAGTGTCCGACAGGGTGGCGAGCAGTACTTC
CDR3 protein: CASSVRQGGEQYF
clone size: few
J gene: TRBJ2-7
D gene: TRBD1
V gene: TRBV12-3/TRBV12-4

CDR3 DNA: TGTGCCAGCAGTTCGACAGGGGTCCGGGAGACCCAGTACTTC
CDR3 protein: CASSSTGVRETQYF
clone size: NA
J gene: TRBJ2-5
D gene: TRBD1
V gene: TRBV12-3/TRBV12-4

CDR3 DNA: TGTGCCAGCTCACCACTGGGTAGAGCCAACAATGAGCAGTTCTTC
CDR3 protein: CASSPLGRANNEQFF
clone size: NA
J gene: TRBJ2-1
D gene: NA
V gene: TRBV18

CDR3 DNA: TGCAGTGCCCCCCTCAGCGGGACCAAAGAGACCCAGTACTTC
CDR3 protein: CSAPLSGTKETQYF
clone size: NA
J gene: TRBJ2-5
D gene: TRBD2
V gene: TRBV20-1

CDR3 DNA: TGCAGTGCCGGGGGGCGGGAGATATCCTACGAGCAGTACTTC
CDR3 protein: CSAGGREISYEQYF
clone size: NA
J gene: TRBJ2-7
D gene: NA
V gene: TRBV20-1

CDR3 DNA: TGTGCCAGCAGCCCGGACAGGTGGGACACTGAAGCTTTCTTT
CDR3 protein: CASSPDRWDTEAFF
clone size: NA
J gene: TRBJ1-1
D gene: TRBD1
V gene: TRBV7-3